This T cell receptor (beta chain) originates from a study of T cell responses to AZD1222 COVID-19 vaccine. This table comes from immunoSEQ multiplex PCR, and its TCRdb copy is limited to in-frame clones, with some not included. The sample consists of about 120,000 clones, 85% to 95% of them appearing once. About this clone itself: Its cognate antigen is unknown.

General study findings and limits: Mostly white British, mostly female donors; authors suggested clonal diversity may be underestimated. After the peak T cell response, and only then, were repertoires sampled. A rise in Spike-specific TCR breadth and depth followed two AZD1222 doses. Only a handful of AZD1222 recipients tested seropositive at baseline.

Germline V gene data show CDR1 as SGHRS and CDR2 as YFSETQ. The V end was cut by 1 base, the J end by 4 bases, with 15 bases between. The CDR3 is 15 residues long. The rearrangement links TRBV5-1 to TRBJ2-7; D gene unclear. Sequenced here: peripheral blood, sampled on day 0 of AZD1222 vaccination. This TCR was sampled from an adult in good health. CDR3 nucleotide sequence: TGCGCCAGCAGCTTGCATTTGTCCCCCCAATACGAGCAGTACTTC. It yields the protein CASSLHLSPQYEQYF.